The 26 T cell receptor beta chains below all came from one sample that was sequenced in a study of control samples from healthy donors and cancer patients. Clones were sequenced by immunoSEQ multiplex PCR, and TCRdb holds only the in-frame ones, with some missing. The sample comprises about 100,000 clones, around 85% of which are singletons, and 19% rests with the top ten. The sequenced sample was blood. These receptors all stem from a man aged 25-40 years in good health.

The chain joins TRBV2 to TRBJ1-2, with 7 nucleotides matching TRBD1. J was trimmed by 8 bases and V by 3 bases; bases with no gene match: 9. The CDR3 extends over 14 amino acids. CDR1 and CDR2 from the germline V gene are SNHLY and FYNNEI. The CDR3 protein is CASSERGLTRGYTF. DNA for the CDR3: TGTGCCAGCAGTGAGAGGGGGCTAACTAGAGGCTACACCTTC.

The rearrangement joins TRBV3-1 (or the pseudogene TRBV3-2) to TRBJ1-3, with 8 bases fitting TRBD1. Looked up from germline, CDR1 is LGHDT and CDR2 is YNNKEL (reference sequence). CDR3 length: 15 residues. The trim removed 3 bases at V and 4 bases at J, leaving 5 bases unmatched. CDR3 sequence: CASSQMRQGGNTIYF. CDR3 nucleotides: TGTGCCAGCAGCCAGATGAGACAGGGGGGAAACACCATATATTTT.

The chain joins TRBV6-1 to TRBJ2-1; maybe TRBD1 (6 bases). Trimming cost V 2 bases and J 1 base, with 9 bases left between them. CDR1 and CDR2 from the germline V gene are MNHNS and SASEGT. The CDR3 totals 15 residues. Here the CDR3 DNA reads TGTGCCAGCAGTGAATCAGGGGCTTCCTACAATGAGCAGTTCTTC. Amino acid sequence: CASSESGASYNEQFF.

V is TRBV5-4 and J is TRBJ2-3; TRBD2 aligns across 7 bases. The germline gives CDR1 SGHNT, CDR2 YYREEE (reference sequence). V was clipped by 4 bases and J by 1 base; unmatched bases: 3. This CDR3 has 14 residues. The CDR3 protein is CASSLGLGTDTQYF. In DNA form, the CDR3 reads TGTGCCAGCAGCCTTGGACTAGGCACAGATACGCAGTATTTT.

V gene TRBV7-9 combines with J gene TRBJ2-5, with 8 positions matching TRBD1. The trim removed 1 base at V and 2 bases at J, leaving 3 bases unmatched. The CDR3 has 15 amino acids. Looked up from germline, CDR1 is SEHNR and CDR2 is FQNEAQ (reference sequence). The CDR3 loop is CASSLGGTGQETQYF. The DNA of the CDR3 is TGTGCCAGCAGCTTAGGCGGGACAGGACAAGAGACCCAGTACTTC.

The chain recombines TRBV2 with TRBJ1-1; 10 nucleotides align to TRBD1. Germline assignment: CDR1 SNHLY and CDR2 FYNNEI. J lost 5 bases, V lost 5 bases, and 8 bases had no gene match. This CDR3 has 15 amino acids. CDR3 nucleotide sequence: TGTGCCAGCAGTCCGGGACAGGGGAGGTTTACTGAAGCTTTCTTT. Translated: CASSPGQGRFTEAFF.

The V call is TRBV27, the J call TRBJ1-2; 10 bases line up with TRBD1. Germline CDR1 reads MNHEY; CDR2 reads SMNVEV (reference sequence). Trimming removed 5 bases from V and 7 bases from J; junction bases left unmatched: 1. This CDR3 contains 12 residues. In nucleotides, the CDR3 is TGTGCCAGCAGTCGACAGGGGGCTGGCTACACCTTC. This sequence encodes CASSRQGAGYTF.

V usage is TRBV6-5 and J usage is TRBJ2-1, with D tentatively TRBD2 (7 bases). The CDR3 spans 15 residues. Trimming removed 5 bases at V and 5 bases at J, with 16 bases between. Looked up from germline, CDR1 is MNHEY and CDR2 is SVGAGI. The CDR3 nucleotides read TGTGCCAGCAGTCGTCGGGGGGCCCTTGACAATGAGCAGTTCTTC. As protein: CASSRRGALDNEQFF.

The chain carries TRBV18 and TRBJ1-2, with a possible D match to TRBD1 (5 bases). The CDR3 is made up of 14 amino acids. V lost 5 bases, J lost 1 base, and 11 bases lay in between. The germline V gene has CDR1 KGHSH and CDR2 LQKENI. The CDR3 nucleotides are TGTGCCAGCTCATCTCAGGGAAATAACTATGGCTACACCTTC. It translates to CASSSQGNNYGYTF.

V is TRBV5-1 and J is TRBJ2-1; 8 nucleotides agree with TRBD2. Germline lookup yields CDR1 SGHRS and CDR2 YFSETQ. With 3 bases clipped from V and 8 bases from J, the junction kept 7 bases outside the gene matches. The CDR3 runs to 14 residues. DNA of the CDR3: TGCGCCAGCAGCTCCGGGACTAGGATCCATGAGCAGTTCTTC. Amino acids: CASSSGTRIHEQFF.

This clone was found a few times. CDR3 nucleotides: TGTGCCAGCAGCGCCGCCGGGGGGGCGACTGGAAACACCATATATTTT. This translates into CASSAAGGATGNTIYF. The chain combines TRBV9 with TRBJ1-3; D possibly corresponds to TRBD1 (6 bases). From germline, CDR1 is SGDLS and CDR2 YYNGEE. V lost 3 bases and J 2 bases, leaving 15 bases between the germline ends. The CDR3 is made up of 16 amino acids.

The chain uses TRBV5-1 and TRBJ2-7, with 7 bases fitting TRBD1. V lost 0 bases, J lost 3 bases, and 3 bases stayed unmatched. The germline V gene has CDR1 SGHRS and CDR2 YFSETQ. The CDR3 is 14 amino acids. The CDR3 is CASSLDRGYYEQYF. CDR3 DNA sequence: TGCGCCAGCAGCTTGGACAGGGGCTACTACGAGCAGTACTTC.

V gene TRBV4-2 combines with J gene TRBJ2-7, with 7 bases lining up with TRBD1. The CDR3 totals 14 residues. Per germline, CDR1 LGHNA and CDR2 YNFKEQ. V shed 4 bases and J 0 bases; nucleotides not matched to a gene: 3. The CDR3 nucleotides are TGTGCCAGCAGCCCTACAGGGGCCTCCTACGAGCAGTACTTC. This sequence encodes CASSPTGASYEQYF.

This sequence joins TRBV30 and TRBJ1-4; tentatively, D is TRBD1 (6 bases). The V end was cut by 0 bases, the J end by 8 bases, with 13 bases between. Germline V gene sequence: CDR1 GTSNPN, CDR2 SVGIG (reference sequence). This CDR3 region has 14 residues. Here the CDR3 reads CAWSVGGAGEKLFF. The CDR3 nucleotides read TGTGCCTGGAGTGTTGGGGGGGCCGGGGAAAAACTGTTTTTT.

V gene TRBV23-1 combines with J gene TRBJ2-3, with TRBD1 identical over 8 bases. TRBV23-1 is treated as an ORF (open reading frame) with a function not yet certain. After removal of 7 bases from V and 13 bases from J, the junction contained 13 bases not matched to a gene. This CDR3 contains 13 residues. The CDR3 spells CASMGDRLSCKYF. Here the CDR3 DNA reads TGCGCCAGCATGGGGGACAGGCTTTCATGTAAGTATTTT.

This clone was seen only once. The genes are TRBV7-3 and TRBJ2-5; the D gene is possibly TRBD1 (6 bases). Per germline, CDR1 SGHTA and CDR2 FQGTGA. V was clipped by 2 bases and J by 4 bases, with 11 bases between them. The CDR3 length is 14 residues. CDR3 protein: CASSLEGEVETQYF. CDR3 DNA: TGTGCCAGCAGCTTAGAGGGGGAAGTAGAGACCCAGTACTTC.

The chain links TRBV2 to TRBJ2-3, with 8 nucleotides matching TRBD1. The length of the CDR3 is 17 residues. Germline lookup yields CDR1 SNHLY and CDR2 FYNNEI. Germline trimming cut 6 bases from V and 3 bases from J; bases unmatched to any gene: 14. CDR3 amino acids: CASSPETGQGWTDTQYF. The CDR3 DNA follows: TGTGCCAGCAGCCCCGAGACCGGACAGGGATGGACAGATACGCAGTATTTT.

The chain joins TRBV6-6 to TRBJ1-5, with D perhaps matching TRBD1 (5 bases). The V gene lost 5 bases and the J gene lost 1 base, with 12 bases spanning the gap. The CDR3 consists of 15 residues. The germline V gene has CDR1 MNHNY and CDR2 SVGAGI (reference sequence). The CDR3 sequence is CASSPMTASNQPQHF. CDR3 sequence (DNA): TGTGCCAGCAGTCCGATGACAGCCAGCAATCAGCCCCAGCATTTT.

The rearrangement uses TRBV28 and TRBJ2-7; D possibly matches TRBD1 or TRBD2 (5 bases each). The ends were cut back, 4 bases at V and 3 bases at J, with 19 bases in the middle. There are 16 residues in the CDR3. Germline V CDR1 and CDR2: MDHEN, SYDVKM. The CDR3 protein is CASSSPGPSGYYEQYF. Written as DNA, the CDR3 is TGTGCCAGCAGTTCACCGGGACCCTCGGGGTACTACGAGCAGTACTTC.

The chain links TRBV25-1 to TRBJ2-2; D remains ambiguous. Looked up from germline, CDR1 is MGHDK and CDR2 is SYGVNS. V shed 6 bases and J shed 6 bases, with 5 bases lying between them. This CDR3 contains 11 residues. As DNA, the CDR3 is TGTGCCAGCAGAGGTTCCGGGGAGCTGTTTTTT. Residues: CASRGSGELFF.

CDR3 in DNA: TGTGCCAGCAGTTTATCGGGAGGGTTAGGCATGAACACTGAAGCTTTCTTT. This sequence encodes CASSLSGGLGMNTEAFF. This chain uses TRBV28 with TRBJ1-1, with D uncertain. The CDR3 totals 17 residues. Germline CDR1 MDHEN, CDR2 SYDVKM. V shed 1 base and J shed 0 bases, with 15 bases lying between them.

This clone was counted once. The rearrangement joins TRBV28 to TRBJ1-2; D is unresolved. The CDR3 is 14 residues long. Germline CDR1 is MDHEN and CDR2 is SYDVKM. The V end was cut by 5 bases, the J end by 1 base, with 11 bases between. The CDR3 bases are TGTGCCAGCAGTCCTGTAGCGGTTAACTATGGCTACACCTTC. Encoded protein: CASSPVAVNYGYTF.

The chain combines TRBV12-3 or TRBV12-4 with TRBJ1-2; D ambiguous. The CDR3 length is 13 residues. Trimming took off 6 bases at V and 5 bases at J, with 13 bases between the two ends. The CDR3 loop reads CASSLGWGYGYTF. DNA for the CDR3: TGTGCCAGCAGCCTAGGTTGGGGATATGGCTACACCTTC.

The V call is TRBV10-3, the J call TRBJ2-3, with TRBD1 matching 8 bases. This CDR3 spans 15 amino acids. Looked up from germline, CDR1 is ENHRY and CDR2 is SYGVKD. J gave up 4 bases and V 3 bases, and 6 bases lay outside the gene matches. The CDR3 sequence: CAISDGTGGPDTQYF. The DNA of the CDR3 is TGTGCCATCAGTGACGGGACAGGCGGGCCAGATACGCAGTATTTT.

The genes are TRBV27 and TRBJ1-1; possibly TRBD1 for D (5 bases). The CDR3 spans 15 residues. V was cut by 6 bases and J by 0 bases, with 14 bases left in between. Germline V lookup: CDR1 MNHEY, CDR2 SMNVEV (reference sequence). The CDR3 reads CASSPAGGMNTEAFF. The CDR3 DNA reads TGTGCCAGCAGCCCCGCGGGGGGTATGAACACTGAAGCTTTCTTT.

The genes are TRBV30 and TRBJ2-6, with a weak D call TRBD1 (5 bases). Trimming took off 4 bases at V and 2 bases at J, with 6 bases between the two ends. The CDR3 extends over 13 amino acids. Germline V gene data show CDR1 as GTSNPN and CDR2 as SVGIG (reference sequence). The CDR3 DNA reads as TGTGCCTGGACAGGGCCTGGGGCCAACGTCCTGACTTTC. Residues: CAWTGPGANVLTF.